These T cell receptor beta chains were read from a single sample in a study of cytomegalovirus exposure and HLA in healthy donors. Profiling relied on immunoSEQ multiplex PCR, and the TCRdb table lists in-frame clones only, not all of them. Recorded for this sample: 100,000 to 150,000 clones. The sequencing input was PBMCs. Receptors were obtained from a man younger than 45 in good health and CMV-seronegative. The CDR3 runs from the conserved cysteine through the conserved F or W. A D gene is named only where the DNA matches it firmly.

J	V	D	DNA	CDR3
TRBJ1-1	TRBV6-4	TRBD1	TGTGCCAGCTCACAGGGGGTCGACACTGAAGCTTTCTTT	CASSQGVDTEAFF
TRBJ2-6	TRBV6-5	.	TGTGCCAGCACCTGGGAGCGCTCTGGGGCCAACGTCCTGACTTTC	CASTWERSGANVLTF
TRBJ2-3	TRBV19	.	TGTGCCAGTAGTATAGCGACAGCTAGCACAGATACGCAGTATTTT	CASSIATASTDTQYF
TRBJ2-7	TRBV6-5	.	TGTGCCAGCAGTTACGCAGGGGTTGTCTACGAGCAGTACTTC	CASSYAGVVYEQYF
TRBJ1-3	TRBV2	TRBD1	TGTGCCAGCAGTGAAGGGACAGGGGCCTCTGGAAACACCATATATTTT	CASSEGTGASGNTIYF
TRBJ1-1	TRBV30	TRBD1	TGTGCCAGGAAGACAGGGGGCACTGAAGCTTTCTTT	CARKTGGTEAFF
TRBJ2-1	TRBV29-1	TRBD2	TGCAGCGTTGAAAGCGGGAGATCCTACAATGAGCAGTTCTTC	CSVESGRSYNEQFF
TRBJ2-7	TRBV7-9	.	TGTGCCAGCAGCGCTCCCGGGGTTGAAATTCACGAGCAGTACTTC	CASSAPGVEIHEQYF
TRBJ1-5	TRBV10-3	.	TGTGCCATCAGTGAGTCGAACGGTAATCAGCCCCAGCATTTT	CAISESNGNQPQHF
TRBJ1-2	TRBV23-1	TRBD1	TGCGCCAGCAGTCTCGTTGAATCCGGACAGGGTCGGCATGGCTACACCTTC	CASSLVESGQGRHGYTF
TRBJ1-1	TRBV25-1	.	TGTGCCAGCAGTGAATACGGGGAGGAGAACACTGAAGCTTTCTTT	CASSEYGEENTEAFF
TRBJ2-2	TRBV6-5	TRBD1	TGTGCCAGCAGGCGAACAGGGGGCCCGGTCGGGGAGCTGTTTTTT	CASRRTGGPVGELFF
TRBJ1-4	TRBV30	.	TGTGCCTTCGGAGCCCAAGGAGACAGCAGTAATGAAAAACTGTTTTTT	CAFGAQGDSSNEKLFF
TRBJ2-1	TRBV6-5	TRBD2	TGTGCCAGCAGTTACTTCGGCGGGAGAGGGAATGAGCAGTTCTTC	CASSYFGGRGNEQFF
TRBJ2-7	TRBV30	.	TGTGCCTGGAGTGGGAGCTACGAGCAGTACTTC	CAWSGSYEQYF
TRBJ1-2	TRBV15	.	TGTGCCACCTCCGTCAGGACACCGGACTATGGCTACACCTTC	CATSVRTPDYGYTF
TRBJ1-3	TRBV10-3	.	TGTGCCATCAGTGAGACAGGGAGCTCTGGAAACACCATATATTTT	CAISETGSSGNTIYF
TRBJ1-1	TRBV10-2	.	TGCGCCAGCAGTGAATCCTTCGGGGTTAAGACTGAAGCTTTCTTT	CASSESFGVKTEAFF
TRBJ1-5	TRBV28	.	TGTGCCAGCAGTTTATGGTCAGGGGAGAATCAGCCCCAGCATTTT	CASSLWSGENQPQHF
TRBJ1-1	TRBV29-1	TRBD1	TGCAGCGCCGAGACAGGGACAGAGAGAGAAGCTTTCTTT	CSAETGTEREAFF
TRBJ2-1	TRBV7-3	TRBD2	TGTGCCAGCAGCTTAAGCGGGAGGGCCAATGAGCAGTTCTTC	CASSLSGRANEQFF
TRBJ2-6	TRBV11-2	.	TGTGCCAGCAGCTCACCTTCGACGGGGGGCCTTGGGGCCAACGTCCTGACTTTC	CASSSPSTGGLGANVLTF
TRBJ2-3	TRBV2	TRBD2	TGTGCCAGCAGTCCGACTAGCCGGATCCCAGATACGCAGTATTTT	CASSPTSRIPDTQYF
TRBJ1-3	TRBV9	TRBD1	TGTGCCAGCAGCACCAGACAGGGTATCTCTGGAAACACCATATATTTT	CASSTRQGISGNTIYF
TRBJ2-7	TRBV4-1	.	TGCGCCAGCAGCCCTTCACACACCTCCGGGTTCTACGAGCAGTACTTC	CASSPSHTSGFYEQYF
TRBJ1-1	TRBV7-2	.	TGTGCCAGCAGCCCCGGGGGGCCTGAAGCTTTCTTT	CASSPGGPEAFF
TRBJ1-4	TRBV5-1	TRBD1	TGCGCCAGCAGCCCGGACAGGGCCGAGGAAAAACTGTTTTTT	CASSPDRAEEKLFF
TRBJ1-1	TRBV5-4	.	TGTGCCAGCAGCTTGACGGGGGGAAGGACTGAAGCTTTCTTT	CASSLTGGRTEAFF
TRBJ2-1	TRBV6-4	.	TGTGCCAGCAGCCTCAGGGGTCCGGCGGGAGCCAATGAGCAGTTCTTC	CASSLRGPAGANEQFF
TRBJ1-4	TRBV2	TRBD1	TGTGCCAGCAGGGAGACAGGGGATGAAAAACTGTTTTTT	CASRETGDEKLFF
TRBJ1-1	TRBV4-2	.	TGTGCCAGCAGCCAAGATGGCGGCGGAGGGCTCGTTATAGGCACTGAAGCTTTCTTT	CASSQDGGGGLVIGTEAFF
TRBJ1-2	TRBV29-1	.	TGCAGCGTTCCCCGGCGGGGGAGCCCTAACTATGGCTACACCTTC	CSVPRRGSPNYGYTF
TRBJ2-3	TRBV21-1	.	TGTGCCAGCAGCAAAGTCCAAGGGGGTAAGGAGCGCTTTTACGCGGATACGCAGTATTTT	CASSKVQGGKERFYADTQYF
TRBJ2-7	TRBV6-1	TRBD2	TGTGCCAGCACCTTTAGCGGGGTGAGCTCCTACGAGCAGTACTTC	CASTFSGVSSYEQYF
TRBJ1-4	TRBV5-1	.	TGCGCCAGCAGCTTGAATATCCTACCCGAAGAAAAACTGTTTTTT	CASSLNILPEEKLFF
TRBJ2-7	TRBV29-1	.	TGCAGCGTCATTGGAACGGAGAGGGAGCAGTACTTC	CSVIGTEREQYF
TRBJ2-3	TRBV6-4	.	TGTGCCAGCAGCGAACGGGGGAGCACAGATACGCAGTATTTT	CASSERGSTDTQYF
TRBJ2-1	TRBV4-1	TRBD2	TGCGCCAGCAGCTCCAAGATCGTCACTAGCGCGAACAATGAGCAGTTCTTC	CASSSKIVTSANNEQFF
TRBJ2-5	TRBV4-1	.	TGCGCCAGCAGCCAAGAAGTAGCGGCGGAAGGGGAGACCCAGTACTTC	CASSQEVAAEGETQYF
TRBJ2-5	TRBV5-1	.	TGCGCCAGCAGCTTGGGTAGAGGGGGGGAAGAGACCCAGTACTTC	CASSLGRGGEETQYF
TRBJ2-1	TRBV5-6	TRBD2	TGTGCCAGCAGCTGGGCGACGGGAGGCCCCTACAATGAGCAGTTCTTC	CASSWATGGPYNEQFF
TRBJ2-1	TRBV9	.	TGTGCCAGCAGCGTAACAGGAGATTACAATGAGCAGTTCTTC	CASSVTGDYNEQFF
TRBJ1-5	TRBV21-1	.	TGTGCCAGCAGAACCCACAGGGAACTCAATCAGCCCCAGCATTTT	CASRTHRELNQPQHF
TRBJ1-4	TRBV11-2	.	TGTGCCAGCAGCTCACCGGAGATTAATGAAAAACTGTTTTTT	CASSSPEINEKLFF
TRBJ1-5	TRBV28	TRBD1	TGTGCCAGCAGCCCGGGACAGGAGGGGCCCCAGCATTTT	CASSPGQEGPQHF
TRBJ1-1	TRBV2	.	TGTGCCAGCAGTACTTTAGAGAACACTGAAGCTTTCTTT	CASSTLENTEAFF
TRBJ2-5	TRBV6-6	TRBD1	TGTGCCAGCAGTGGGGCCGGGACAGCTAAAGAGACCCAGTACTTC	CASSGAGTAKETQYF
TRBJ2-2	TRBV4-3	TRBD2	TGCGCCAGCAGCCAAGATACCTCGGCGGGAGGGCCTATCGGGGAGCTGTTTTTT	CASSQDTSAGGPIGELFF
TRBJ2-7	TRBV28	TRBD1	TGTGCCAGCAGTTTGACGGGGCAGGGGGCTTACGAGCAGTACTTC	CASSLTGQGAYEQYF
TRBJ2-7	TRBV27	.	TGTGCCAGCAGTTTAGGAGTGAGTCACTACGAGCAGTACTTC	CASSLGVSHYEQYF
TRBJ2-7	TRBV4-3	.	TGCGCCAGCAGCCAAAGAGCATTAAGCTCCTACGAGCAGTACTTC	CASSQRALSSYEQYF
TRBJ2-5	TRBV30	.	TGTGCCTGGAGTCCAAACATCCAAGAGACCCAGTACTTC	CAWSPNIQETQYF
TRBJ2-7	TRBV29-1	TRBD1	TGCAGCGTTGAGGCTGGGACAGGGGCGGGCTACGAGCAGTACTTC	CSVEAGTGAGYEQYF
TRBJ1-5	TRBV19	.	TGTGCCAGTAGTATTGGCACAATTTATAGCAATCAGCCCCAGCATTTT	CASSIGTIYSNQPQHF
TRBJ2-7	TRBV19	.	TGTGCCAGTAGTATTCAGGAGGGCGGCTACGAGCAGTACTTC	CASSIQEGGYEQYF
TRBJ2-7	TRBV5-1	TRBD2	TGCGCCAGCACCATGATCGGCGGGAGCCCTTACGAGCAGTACTTC	CASTMIGGSPYEQYF
TRBJ1-2	TRBV5-6	.	TGTGCCAGCAGCTATGGGGAGGGAGAGGTGGGCTATGGCTACACCTTC	CASSYGEGEVGYGYTF
TRBJ1-2	TRBV10-3	.	TGTGCCATCAGTGAGTCGCCATGGAGGGGAGCTAGGGGCTACACCTTC	CAISESPWRGARGYTF
TRBJ2-7	TRBV28	TRBD1	TGTGCCAGTCTAGGGGTCGGGACAGGGGGTTTCTACGAGCAGTACTTC	CASLGVGTGGFYEQYF